This T cell receptor beta chain was recovered during a study of T-cell reconstitution after alpha-beta-depleted transplantation in children. CDR3 length: 17 residues. Trimming removed 1 base from V and 4 bases from J; junction bases left unmatched: 6. Germline CDR1 LGHDT, CDR2 YNNKEL (reference sequence). Whole-study findings and limits: Newly generated T cells supplied most T-cell counts and diversity one year post-transplant. Reportedly, alpha-beta T cells present about two months post-transplant originated from several hundred expanded clones of graft origin. Day-60 TCRbeta diversity that was high in some patients was derived from surviving recipient T cells and thymic progenitors.

Unique molecular identifiers tagged the TCRbeta library. Each CDR3 protein is one row after TCRdb ran MiXCR on the PCR reads. The table shows about 490,000 distinct CDR3 sequences, with over 9.5% occurring only once. Ten or more counts support this clonotype. Its antigen is unidentified. The specimen comprised PBMCs, sampled before TCRalphabeta/CD19-depleted stem cell transplant. The rearrangement joins TRBV3-1 to TRBJ2-1; the match to TRBD2 covers 11 bases. This TCR derives from a child aged 2-9 years with inherited bone marrow failure, due to receive a stem cell transplant. CDR3: CASSQVFRLAGYNEQFF. Written as DNA, the CDR3 is TGTGCCAGCAGCCAAGTCTTTCGACTAGCGGGGTACAATGAGCAGTTCTTC.